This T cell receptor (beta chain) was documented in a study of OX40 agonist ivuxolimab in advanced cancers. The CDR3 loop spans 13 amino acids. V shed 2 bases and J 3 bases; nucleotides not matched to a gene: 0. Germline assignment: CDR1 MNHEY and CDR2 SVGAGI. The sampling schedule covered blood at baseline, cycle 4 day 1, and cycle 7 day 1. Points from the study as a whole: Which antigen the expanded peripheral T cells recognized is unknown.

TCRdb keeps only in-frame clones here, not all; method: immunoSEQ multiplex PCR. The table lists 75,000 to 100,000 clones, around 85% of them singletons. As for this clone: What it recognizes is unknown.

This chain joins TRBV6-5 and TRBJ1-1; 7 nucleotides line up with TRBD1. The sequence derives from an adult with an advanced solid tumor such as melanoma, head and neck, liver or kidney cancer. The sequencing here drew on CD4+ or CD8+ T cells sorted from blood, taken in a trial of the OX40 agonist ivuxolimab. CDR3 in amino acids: CASSYQGDTEAFF. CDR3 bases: TGTGCCAGCAGTTACCAGGGGGACACTGAAGCTTTCTTT.